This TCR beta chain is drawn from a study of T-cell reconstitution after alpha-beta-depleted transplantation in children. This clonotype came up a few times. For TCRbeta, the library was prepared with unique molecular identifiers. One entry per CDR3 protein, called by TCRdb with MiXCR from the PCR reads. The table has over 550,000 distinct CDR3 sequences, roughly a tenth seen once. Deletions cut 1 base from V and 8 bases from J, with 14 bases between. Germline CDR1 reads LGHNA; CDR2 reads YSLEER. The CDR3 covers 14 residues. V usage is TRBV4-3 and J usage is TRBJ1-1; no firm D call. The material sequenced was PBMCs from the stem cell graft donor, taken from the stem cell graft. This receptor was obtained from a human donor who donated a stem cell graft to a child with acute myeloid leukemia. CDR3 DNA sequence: TGCGCCAGCAGCCAAGTCGGGCCAGCTGGGGAAGCTTTCTTT. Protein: CASSQVGPAGEAFF.